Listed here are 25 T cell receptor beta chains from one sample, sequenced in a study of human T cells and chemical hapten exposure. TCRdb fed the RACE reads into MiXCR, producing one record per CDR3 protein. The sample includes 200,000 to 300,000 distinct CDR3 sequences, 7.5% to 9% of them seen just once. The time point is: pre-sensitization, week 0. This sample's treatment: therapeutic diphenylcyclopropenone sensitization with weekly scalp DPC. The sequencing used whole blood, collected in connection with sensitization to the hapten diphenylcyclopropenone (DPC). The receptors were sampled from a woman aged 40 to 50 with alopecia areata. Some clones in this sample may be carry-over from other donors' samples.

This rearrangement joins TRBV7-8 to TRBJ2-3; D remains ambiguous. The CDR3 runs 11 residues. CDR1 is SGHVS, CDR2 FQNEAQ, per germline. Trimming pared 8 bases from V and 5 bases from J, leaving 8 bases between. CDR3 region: CASRGLDTQYF. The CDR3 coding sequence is TGTGCCAGCCGTGGGTTAGATACGCAGTATTTT.

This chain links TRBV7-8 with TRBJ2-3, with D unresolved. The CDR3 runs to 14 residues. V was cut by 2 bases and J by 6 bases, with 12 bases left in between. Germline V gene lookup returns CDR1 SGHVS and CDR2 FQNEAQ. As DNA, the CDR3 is TGTGCCAGCAGCTTACGCACTACAGTGGATACGCAGTATTTT. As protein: CASSLRTTVDTQYF. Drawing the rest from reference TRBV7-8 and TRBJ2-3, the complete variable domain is GAGVSQSPRYKVAKRGQDVALRCDPISGHVSLFWYQQALGQGPEFLTYFQNEAQLDKSGLPSDRFFAERPEGSVSTLKIQRTQQEDSAVYLCASSLRTTVDTQYFGPGTRLTVL.

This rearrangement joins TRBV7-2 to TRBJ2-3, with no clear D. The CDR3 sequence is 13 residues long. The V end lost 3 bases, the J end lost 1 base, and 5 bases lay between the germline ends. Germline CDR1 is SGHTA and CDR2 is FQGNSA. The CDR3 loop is CASSFRRTDTQYF. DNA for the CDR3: TGTGCCAGCAGCTTCAGACGCACAGATACGCAGTATTTT.

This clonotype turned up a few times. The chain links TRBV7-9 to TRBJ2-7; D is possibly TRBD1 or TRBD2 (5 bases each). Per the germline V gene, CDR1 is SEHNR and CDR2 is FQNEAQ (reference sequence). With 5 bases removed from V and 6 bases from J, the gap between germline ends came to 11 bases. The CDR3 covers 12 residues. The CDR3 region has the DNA TGTGCCAGCAGCGACGAGGGGATCGAGCAGTACTTC. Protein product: CASSDEGIEQYF.

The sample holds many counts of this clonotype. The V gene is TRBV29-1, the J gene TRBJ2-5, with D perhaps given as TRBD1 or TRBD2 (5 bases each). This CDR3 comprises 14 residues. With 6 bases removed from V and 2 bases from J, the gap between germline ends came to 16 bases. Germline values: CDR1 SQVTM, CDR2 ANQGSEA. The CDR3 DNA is TGCAGCGTCAGCACTGGGACGGATCAAGAGACCCAGTACTTC. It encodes CSVSTGTDQETQYF.

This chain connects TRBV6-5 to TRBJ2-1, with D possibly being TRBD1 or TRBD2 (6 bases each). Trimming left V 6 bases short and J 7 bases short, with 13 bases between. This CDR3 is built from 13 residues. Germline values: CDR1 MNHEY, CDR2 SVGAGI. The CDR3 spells CASSLWGANEQFF. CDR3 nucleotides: TGTGCCAGCAGCCTATGGGGGGCGAATGAGCAGTTCTTC.

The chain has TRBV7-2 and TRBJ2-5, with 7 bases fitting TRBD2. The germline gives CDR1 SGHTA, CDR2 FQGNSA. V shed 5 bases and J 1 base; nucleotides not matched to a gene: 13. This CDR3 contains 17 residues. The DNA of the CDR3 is TGTGCCAGCAGCCCATCTCTTTTGGCTAGCGGCCAAGAGACCCAGTACTTC. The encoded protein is CASSPSLLASGQETQYF.

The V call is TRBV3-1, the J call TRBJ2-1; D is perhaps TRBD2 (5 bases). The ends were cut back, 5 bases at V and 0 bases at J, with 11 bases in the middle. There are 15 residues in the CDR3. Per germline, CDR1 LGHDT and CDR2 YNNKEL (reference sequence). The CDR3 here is CASSITGSSYNEQFF. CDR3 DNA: TGTGCCAGCAGCATAACGGGGTCCTCCTACAATGAGCAGTTCTTC.

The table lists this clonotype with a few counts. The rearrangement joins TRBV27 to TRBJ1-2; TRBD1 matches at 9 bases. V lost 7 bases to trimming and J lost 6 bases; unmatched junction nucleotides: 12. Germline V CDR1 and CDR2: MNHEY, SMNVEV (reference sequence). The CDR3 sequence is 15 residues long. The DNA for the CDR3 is TGTGCCAGCAAAGGTTTCCGGACAGGGGAGAATGGCTACACCTTC. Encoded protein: CASKGFRTGENGYTF.

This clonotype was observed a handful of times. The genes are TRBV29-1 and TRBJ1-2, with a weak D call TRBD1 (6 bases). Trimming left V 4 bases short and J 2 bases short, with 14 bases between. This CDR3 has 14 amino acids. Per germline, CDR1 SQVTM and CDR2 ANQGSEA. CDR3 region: CSVGRTERNYGYTF. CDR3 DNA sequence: TGCAGCGTTGGGCGGACAGAAAGGAACTATGGCTACACCTTC.

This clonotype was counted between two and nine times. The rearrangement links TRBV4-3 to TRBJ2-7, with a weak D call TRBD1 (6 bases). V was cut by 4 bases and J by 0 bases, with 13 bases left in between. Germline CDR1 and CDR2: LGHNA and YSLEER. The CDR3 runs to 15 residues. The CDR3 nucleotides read TGCGCCAGCAGCCGGGGACAAAGTGACTCCTACGAGCAGTACTTC. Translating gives CASSRGQSDSYEQYF.

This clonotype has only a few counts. As DNA, the CDR3 is TGTGCCAGCAGCTTAAATCGGGGAAACATTCAGTACTTC. It translates to CASSLNRGNIQYF. The gene calls are TRBV7-3 and TRBJ2-4; weak D call: TRBD2 (5 bases). Germline CDR1 reads SGHTA; CDR2 reads FQGTGA. CDR3 length: 13 amino acids. The ends were cut back, 1 base at V and 6 bases at J, with 7 bases in the middle. Filled out from reference TRBV7-3 and TRBJ2-4, the complete variable domain reads GAGVSQTPSNKVTEKGKYVELRCDPISGHTALYWYRQSLGQGPEFLIYFQGTGAADDSGLPNDRFFAVRPEGSVSTLKIQRTERGDSAVYLCASSLNRGNIQYFGAGTRLSVL.

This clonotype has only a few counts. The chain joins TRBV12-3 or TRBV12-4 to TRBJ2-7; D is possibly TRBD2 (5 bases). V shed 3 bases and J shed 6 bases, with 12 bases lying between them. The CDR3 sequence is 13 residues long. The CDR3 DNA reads TGTGCCAGCAGTTTTGGTCGAGGGTCCGAGCAGTACTTC. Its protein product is CASSFGRGSEQYF.

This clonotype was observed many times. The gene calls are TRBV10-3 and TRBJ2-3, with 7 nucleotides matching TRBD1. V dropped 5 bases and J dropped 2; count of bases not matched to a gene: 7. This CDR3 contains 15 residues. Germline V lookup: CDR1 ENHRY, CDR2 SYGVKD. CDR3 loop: CAISKTGTVTDTQYF. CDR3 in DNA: TGTGCCATCAGTAAGACCGGGACAGTCACAGATACGCAGTATTTT.

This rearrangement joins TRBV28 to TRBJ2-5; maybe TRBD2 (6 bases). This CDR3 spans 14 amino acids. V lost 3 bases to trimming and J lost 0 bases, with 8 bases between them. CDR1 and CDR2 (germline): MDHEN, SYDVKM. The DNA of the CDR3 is TGTGCCAGCAGTTTCAGGGACTACCAAGAGACCCAGTACTTC. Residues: CASSFRDYQETQYF.

The chain's CDR3 is CSAQGGLSEQFF. Written as DNA, the CDR3 is TGCAGCGCCCAAGGAGGGCTCTCTGAGCAGTTCTTC. V gene TRBV29-1 combines with J gene TRBJ2-1, with D tentatively TRBD2 (6 bases). Germline V lookup: CDR1 SQVTM, CDR2 ANQGSEA. The CDR3 runs 12 residues. Trimming removed 7 bases at V and 9 bases at J, with 16 bases between.

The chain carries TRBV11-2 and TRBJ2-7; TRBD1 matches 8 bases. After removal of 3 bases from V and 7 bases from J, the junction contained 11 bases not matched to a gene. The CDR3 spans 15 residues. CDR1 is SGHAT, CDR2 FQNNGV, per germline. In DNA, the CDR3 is TGTGCCAGCAGCTTCCACGGGCAGGGGGCGCGGGAGCAGTACTTC. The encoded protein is CASSFHGQGAREQYF.

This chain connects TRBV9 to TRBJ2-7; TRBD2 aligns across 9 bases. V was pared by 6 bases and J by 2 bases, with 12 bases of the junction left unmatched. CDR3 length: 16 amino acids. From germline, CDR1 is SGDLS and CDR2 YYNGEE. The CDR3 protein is CASTPVPAGGPYEQYF. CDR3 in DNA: TGTGCCAGCACCCCAGTCCCAGCGGGAGGACCCTACGAGCAGTACTTC.

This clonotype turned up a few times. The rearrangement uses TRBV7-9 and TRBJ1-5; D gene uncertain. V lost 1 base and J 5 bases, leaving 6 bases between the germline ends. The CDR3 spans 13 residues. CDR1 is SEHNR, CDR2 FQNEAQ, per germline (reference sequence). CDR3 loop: CASSLVGYQPQHF. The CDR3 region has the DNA TGTGCCAGCAGCTTAGTCGGGTATCAGCCCCAGCATTTT.

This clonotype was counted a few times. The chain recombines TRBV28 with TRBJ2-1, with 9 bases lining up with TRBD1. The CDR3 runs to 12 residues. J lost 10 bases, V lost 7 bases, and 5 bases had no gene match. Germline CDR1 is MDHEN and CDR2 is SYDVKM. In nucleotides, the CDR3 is TGTGCCAGCACACAGGGGGCGCGGGAGCAGTTCTTC. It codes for CASTQGAREQFF.

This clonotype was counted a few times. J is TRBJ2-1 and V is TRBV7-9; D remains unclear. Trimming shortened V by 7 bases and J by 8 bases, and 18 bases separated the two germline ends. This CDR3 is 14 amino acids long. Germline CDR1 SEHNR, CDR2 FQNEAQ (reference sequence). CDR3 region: CASTPSPTLDEQFF. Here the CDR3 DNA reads TGTGCCAGCACCCCCTCCCCGACTTTGGATGAGCAGTTCTTC.

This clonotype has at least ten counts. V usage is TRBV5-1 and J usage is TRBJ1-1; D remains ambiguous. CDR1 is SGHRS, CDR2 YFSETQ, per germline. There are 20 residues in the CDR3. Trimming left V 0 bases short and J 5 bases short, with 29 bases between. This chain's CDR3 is CASSLVGRVASLSGKTEAFF. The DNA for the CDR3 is TGCGCCAGCAGCTTGGTCGGACGGGTTGCCTCACTTTCAGGCAAAACTGAAGCTTTCTTT.

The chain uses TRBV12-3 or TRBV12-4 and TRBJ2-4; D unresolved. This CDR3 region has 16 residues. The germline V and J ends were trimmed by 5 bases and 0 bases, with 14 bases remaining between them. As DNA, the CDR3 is TGTGCCAGCAGTGCGGACGCCTTTCTAGCCAAAAACATTCAGTACTTC. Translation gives CASSADAFLAKNIQYF.

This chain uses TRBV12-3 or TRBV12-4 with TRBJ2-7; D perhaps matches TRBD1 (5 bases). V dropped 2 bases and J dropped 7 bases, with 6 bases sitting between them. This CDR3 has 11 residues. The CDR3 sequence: CASSLRTEQYF. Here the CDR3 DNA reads TGTGCCAGCAGTTTAAGGACAGAGCAGTACTTC.

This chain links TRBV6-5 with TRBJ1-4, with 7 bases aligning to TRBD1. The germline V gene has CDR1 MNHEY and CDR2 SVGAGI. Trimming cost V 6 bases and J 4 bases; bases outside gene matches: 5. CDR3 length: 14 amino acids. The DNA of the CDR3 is TGTGCCAGCAGGCGACAGGGTAGTAATGAAAAACTGTTTTTT. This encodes CASRRQGSNEKLFF.